Listed here are 13 T cell receptor beta chains from one sample, sequenced in a study of response to subunit inactivated influenza vaccine. Via MiXCR, TCRdb re-called the RT-PCR reads, giving one row per CDR3 protein. The data show hundreds of thousands of distinct CDR3 sequences, 7.6% seen once. The input for sequencing was PBMCs from blood, taken around 25 months after vaccination. The receptors stem from a man between 50 and 75 years old who received an inactivated influenza vaccine.

At least ten counts were recorded for this clonotype. The chain employs TRBV5-6 and TRBJ2-5; tentative D call: TRBD2 (5 bases). The CDR3 is made up of 14 amino acids. CDR1 and CDR2 from the germline V gene are SGHDT and YYEEEE. Trimming cost V 1 base and J 0 bases, with 7 bases left between them. The CDR3 sequence: CASSLRGNQETQYF. The CDR3, as DNA: TGTGCCAGCAGCTTGCGAGGGAACCAAGAGACCCAGTACTTC.

The rearrangement joins TRBV4-2 to TRBJ2-3; unclear D gene. V lost 0 bases and J lost 0, with 7 bases in between. Germline CDR1 and CDR2: LGHNA and YNFKEQ. The CDR3 runs to 15 residues. DNA for the CDR3: TGTGCCAGCAGCCAAGATGGGCAGAGCACAGATACGCAGTATTTT. It is translated as CASSQDGQSTDTQYF.

This clonotype has only a few counts. This chain joins TRBV3-1 and TRBJ2-5, with TRBD2 matching over 11 bases. V lost 11 bases and J lost 5; bases outside the gene matches: 19. The length of the CDR3 is 17 residues. Germline V gene sequence: CDR1 LGHDT, CDR2 YNNKEL (reference sequence). The DNA of the CDR3 is TGTGCCTTCAGTGGGCTAGCGGGAGGAGAAGGTGTGGAGACCCAGTACTTC. Protein: CAFSGLAGGEGVETQYF.

The V gene is TRBV20-1, the J gene TRBJ2-3; 8 bases line up with TRBD1. The germline V gene has CDR1 DFQATT and CDR2 SNEGSKA (reference sequence). J gave up 0 bases and V 4 bases, and 6 bases lay outside the gene matches. The CDR3 has 15 amino acids. In DNA form, the CDR3 reads TGCAGTGCTAAGACAGGGGCTACTAGCACAGATACGCAGTATTTT. Translated: CSAKTGATSTDTQYF.

This clonotype was seen more than once but under ten times. This chain links TRBV20-1 with TRBJ2-7, with D perhaps TRBD2 (6 bases). Trimming removed 6 bases at V and 1 base at J, with 16 bases between. Germline CDR1 and CDR2: DFQATT and SNEGSKA (reference sequence). The CDR3 sequence is 14 residues long. The CDR3 nucleotides read TGCAGTGCCGAGAGGAGAGGGACTTCCTACGAGCAGTACTTC. Its protein product is CSAERRGTSYEQYF.

This clonotype was observed a handful of times. The chain has TRBV7-8 and TRBJ2-1; 15 bases map to TRBD2. The germline CDR1 and CDR2 sequences are SGHVS and FQNEAQ. Germline trimming cut 5 bases from V and 12 bases from J; bases unmatched to any gene: 5. CDR3 length: 14 residues. CDR3 sequence reads: CASSGEGLAGGQFF. The CDR3 DNA reads as TGTGCCAGCAGCGGAGAGGGACTAGCGGGGGGGCAGTTCTTC.

This clonotype was found many times. The CDR3 loop reads CAWSVRGLAFNEQFF. The CDR3 DNA reads as TGTGCCTGGAGTGTACGTGGACTAGCGTTCAATGAGCAGTTCTTC. The chain combines TRBV30 with TRBJ2-1, with 9 bases that match TRBD2. The CDR3 sequence is 15 residues long. The V gene end was trimmed by 0 bases and the J gene end by 6 bases; junction bases not matched to a gene: 6. Germline-derived CDR1 and CDR2 are GTSNPN and SVGIG (reference sequence). Variable domain in full (rest from reference TRBV30 and TRBJ2-1): SQTIHQWPATLVQPVGSPLSLECTVEGTSNPNLYWYRQAAGRGLQLLFYSVGIGQISSEVPQNLSASRPQDRQFILSSKKLLLSDSGFYLCAWSVRGLAFNEQFFGPGTRLTVL.

The CDR3: CAISGTDTQYF. In DNA, the CDR3 is TGTGCCATCAGTGGCACAGATACGCAGTATTTT. V is TRBV10-3 and J is TRBJ2-3; D call uncertain. The CDR3 sequence is 11 residues long. The germline CDR1 and CDR2 sequences are ENHRY and SYGVKD. V lost 4 bases, J lost 1 base, and 0 bases lay in between.

This clonotype was seen many times. The gene calls are TRBV7-8 and TRBJ2-1; TRBD2 agrees at 7 bases. V dropped 1 base and J dropped 0; count of bases not matched to a gene: 9. In germline, CDR1 is SGHVS, CDR2 FQNEAQ. This CDR3 has 18 amino acids. Here the CDR3 reads CASSLGDYLKSSYNEQFF. In nucleotides, the CDR3 is TGTGCCAGCAGCTTAGGGGACTACCTAAAAAGCTCCTACAATGAGCAGTTCTTC.

This clonotype was found many times. This sequence joins TRBV10-3 and TRBJ2-7; TRBD2 agrees at 11 bases. This CDR3 comprises 15 residues. The germline gives CDR1 ENHRY, CDR2 SYGVKD. V gave up 4 bases and J gave up 3 bases; unmatched junction bases: 5. The CDR3 here is CAISAPGTSGYEQYF. The CDR3 DNA reads TGTGCCATCAGTGCCCCCGGGACTAGCGGCTACGAGCAGTACTTC.

CDR3 DNA: TGTGCCAGCAGTGTCCCGGGACAGGCGGAAAAACTGTTTTTT. This encodes CASSVPGQAEKLFF. The J gene is TRBJ1-4, the V gene TRBV25-1; TRBD1 matches 8 bases. The CDR3 runs 14 residues. Germline loops: CDR1 MGHDK, CDR2 SYGVNS. The J segment lost 8 bases and the V segment lost 4 bases, leaving 6 bases of the junction unmatched.

For this clonotype: A junction boundary mismatches the germline segment, possibly from a read error. The rearrangement joins TRBV20-1 to TRBJ2-7, with 7 bases that match TRBD2. This CDR3 has 14 residues. Germline CDR1 reads DFQATT; CDR2 reads SNEGSKA (reference sequence). In nucleotides, the CDR3 is TGCAGTACTAGAAGCGGGACGAGCTCCTACGAGCAGTACTTC. Its translation: CSTRSGTSSYEQYF.

This clonotype was counted at least ten times. The chain has TRBV5-6 and TRBJ1-1; D not certain. V dropped 0 bases and J dropped 13 bases, with 16 bases sitting between them. The germline gives CDR1 SGHDT, CDR2 YYEEEE. The CDR3 is made up of 13 amino acids. Here the CDR3 reads CASSLAAGEPIFF. The CDR3 DNA reads TGTGCCAGCAGCTTGGCCGCCGGGGAGCCAATTTTCTTT.